These 15 T cell receptor beta chains came from one sample sequenced in a study of T cells after yellow fever vaccination. Each CDR3 protein is one row after TCRdb ran MiXCR on the 5' RACE reads. The sample carries under 600,000 distinct CDR3 sequences, about 14% recorded once. The starting material was PBMCs, obtained on the day of the yellow fever booster vaccination. These receptors were collected from a man younger than 40 who received the YFV17D yellow fever vaccine.

This clonotype showed up just a few times. The chain joins TRBV7-2 to TRBJ2-3; 7 bases agree with TRBD2. There are 15 residues in the CDR3. After removal of 3 bases from V and 0 bases from J, the junction contained 3 bases not matched to a gene. Germline loops: CDR1 SGHTA, CDR2 FQGNSA. As DNA, the CDR3 is TGTGCCAGCAGCTTGGGACTACGAAGCACAGATACGCAGTATTTT. Translating gives CASSLGLRSTDTQYF.

This clonotype was seen a handful of times. V and J are TRBV28 and TRBJ2-7; D gene uncertain. The CDR3 is made up of 13 amino acids. V lost 7 bases to trimming and J lost 2 bases, with 12 bases between them. CDR1 MDHEN and CDR2 SYDVKM come from the germline V gene. The chain's CDR3 is CASIAVRPYEQYF. As DNA, the CDR3 is TGTGCCAGCATCGCTGTACGTCCCTACGAGCAGTACTTC.

The J gene is TRBJ1-1, the V gene TRBV5-1; tentative D call: TRBD1 (5 bases). The CDR3 loop spans 15 amino acids. In germline, CDR1 is SGHRS, CDR2 YFSETQ. With 0 bases removed from V and 6 bases from J, the gap between germline ends came to 15 bases. The CDR3 DNA is TGCGCCAGCAGCTTGGCCGTCGGGGGATGGGCTGAAGCTTTCTTT. Amino acids: CASSLAVGGWAEAFF. The entire variable domain, with the rest obtained from reference TRBV5-1 and TRBJ1-1, is as follows: KAGVTQTPRYLIKTRGQQVTLSCSPISGHRSVSWYQQTPGQGLQFLFEYFSETQRNKGNFPGRFSGRQFSNSRSEMNVSTLELGDSALYLCASSLAVGGWAEAFFGQGTRLTVV.

This chain uses TRBV2 with TRBJ2-3, with TRBD2 matching 7 bases. V lost 5 bases and J lost 2; bases outside the gene matches: 10. CDR1 and CDR2 from the germline V gene are SNHLY and FYNNEI. The CDR3 is 16 amino acids. The CDR3 protein is CASSTGRDYDTDTQYF. CDR3 sequence (DNA): TGTGCCAGCAGTACGGGGCGGGACTACGACACAGATACGCAGTATTTT.

The chain links TRBV20-1 to TRBJ2-7; weak D call: TRBD2 (5 bases). The CDR3 extends over 13 amino acids. V dropped 0 bases and J dropped 2 bases, with 8 bases sitting between them. In germline, CDR1 is DFQATT, CDR2 SNEGSKA (reference sequence). The CDR3 DNA reads TGCAGTGCTAGAGATTTCGGGACCTACGAGCAGTACTTC. Translating it yields CSARDFGTYEQYF.

This clonotype was seen only a few times. The chain couples TRBV7-8 to TRBJ2-1; 10 bases fit TRBD2. Trimming at V came to 5 bases and at J to 7 bases, leaving 20 bases not matched to a gene. This CDR3 is built from 19 residues. Germline V gene data show CDR1 as SGHVS and CDR2 as FQNEAQ. CDR3 bases: TGTGCCAGCAGCACGACGGGGGATCTCGCTAGCGGGAGTTCGAATGAGCAGTTCTTC. It is translated as CASSTTGDLASGSSNEQFF.

The CDR3 here is CSVDPTGAGEQFF. Written as DNA, the CDR3 is TGCAGCGTTGATCCGACAGGGGCGGGGGAGCAGTTCTTC. The chain is built from TRBV29-1 and TRBJ2-1; 8 bases are shared with TRBD1. From germline, CDR1 is SQVTM and CDR2 ANQGSEA. The CDR3 contains 13 residues. The junction had 8 bases not matched to a gene; V was cut back by 3 bases and J by 10 bases.

V is TRBV5-1 and J is TRBJ2-5; TRBD1 matches at 8 bases. Germline loops: CDR1 SGHRS, CDR2 YFSETQ. V was pared by 4 bases and J by 2 bases, with 7 bases of the junction left unmatched. The CDR3 has 15 residues. This chain's CDR3 is CASSPGTGPQETQYF. CDR3 in DNA: TGCGCCAGCAGCCCCGGGACAGGCCCACAAGAGACCCAGTACTTC.

This clonotype was seen a few times. V and J are TRBV10-1 and TRBJ2-1; 8 nucleotides align to TRBD2. V was clipped by 2 bases and J by 15 bases; unmatched bases: 12. CDR3 length: 14 amino acids. Germline V gives CDR1 WNHNN, CDR2 SYGVQD (reference sequence). CDR3 sequence: CASSEDRAGDWLFF. The CDR3 DNA reads TGCGCCAGCAGTGAGGACCGAGCGGGAGATTGGTTGTTCTTC.

In this sample, this clonotype turned up a few times. The rearrangement joins TRBV19 to TRBJ1-6; D perhaps matches TRBD1 (5 bases). The CDR3 has 14 amino acids. Trimming left V 4 bases short and J 10 bases short, with 14 bases between. The germline CDR1 and CDR2 sequences are LNHDA and SQIVND (reference sequence). The CDR3 sequence is CASSTDRVGSPLHF. CDR3 nucleotide sequence: TGTGCCAGTAGTACAGACAGAGTTGGATCACCCCTCCACTTT. Together with reference TRBV19 and TRBJ1-6, the CDR3 gives the full variable domain: DGGITQSPKYLFRKEGQNVTLSCEQNLNHDAMYWYRQDPGQGLRLIYYSQIVNDFQKGDIAEGYSVSREKKESFPLTVTSAQKNPTAFYLCASSTDRVGSPLHFGNGTRLTVT.

The chain links TRBV7-8 to TRBJ2-7; D call uncertain. Deletions cut 2 bases from V and 1 base from J, with 12 bases between. In germline, CDR1 is SGHVS, CDR2 FQNEAQ. CDR3 length: 15 amino acids. As DNA, the CDR3 is TGTGCCAGCAGCTTAATCACTGCTCAGTCCTACGAGCAGTACTTC. This gives the protein CASSLITAQSYEQYF.

This clonotype came up a few times. Sequence at one end of the junction differs from germline and may be a read error. The rearrangement joins TRBV10-3 to TRBJ2-2; D might be TRBD1 (6 bases). The CDR3 runs to 15 residues. Germline V gene data show CDR1 as ENHRY and CDR2 as SYGVKD. The CDR3 here is CAINEGVKRGGELFF. The CDR3 region has the DNA TGTGCCATCAATGAGGGGGTTAAACGAGGCGGGGAGCTGTTTTTT.

In this sample, this clonotype turned up a few times. V gene TRBV6-6 combines with J gene TRBJ2-2, with D possibly called TRBD1 or TRBD2 (5 bases each). CDR3 length equals 12 residues. V was clipped by 11 bases and J by 6 bases, with 13 bases between them. In germline, CDR1 is MNHNY, CDR2 SVGAGI (reference sequence). The CDR3: CASFTGPGELFF. CDR3 bases: TGTGCCTCCTTTACGGGACCCGGGGAGCTGTTTTTT.

This clonotype was seen a handful of times. V gene TRBV7-2 combines with J gene TRBJ2-7, with TRBD2 matching over 12 bases. This CDR3 has 14 amino acids. Germline V gene lookup returns CDR1 SGHTA and CDR2 FQGNSA. With V trimmed by 5 bases and J by 8 bases, 7 bases remained unmatched. The CDR3 bases are TGTGCCAGCAGCCAGACTAGCGGGAGATTCCAGCAGTACTTC. Translation: CASSQTSGRFQQYF.

This clonotype was observed a few times. The gene calls are TRBV6-1 and TRBJ1-5, with D possibly matching TRBD1 (6 bases). Germline V gene data show CDR1 as MNHNS and CDR2 as SASEGT. This CDR3 region has 16 residues. V lost 8 bases and J lost 5, with 22 bases in between. CDR3 DNA sequence: TGTGCCAGCTCGCCCCGGGACAAGGGGCCCTATCAGCCCCAGCATTTT. Its protein product is CASSPRDKGPYQPQHF.